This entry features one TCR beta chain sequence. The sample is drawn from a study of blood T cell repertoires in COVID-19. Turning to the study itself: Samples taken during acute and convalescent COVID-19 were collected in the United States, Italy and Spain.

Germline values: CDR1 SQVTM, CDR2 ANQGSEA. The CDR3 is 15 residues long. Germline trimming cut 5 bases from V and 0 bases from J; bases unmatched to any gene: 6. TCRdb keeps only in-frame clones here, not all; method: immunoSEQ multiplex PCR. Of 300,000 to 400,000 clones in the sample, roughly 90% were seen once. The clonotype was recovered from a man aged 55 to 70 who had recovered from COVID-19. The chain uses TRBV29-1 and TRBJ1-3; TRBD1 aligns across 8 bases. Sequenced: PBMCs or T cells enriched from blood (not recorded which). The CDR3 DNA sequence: TGCAGCGTTATATGGCAGGGGGCCTCTGGAAACACCATATATTTT. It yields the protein CSVIWQGASGNTIYF. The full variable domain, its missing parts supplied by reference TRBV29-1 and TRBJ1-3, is SAVISQKPSRDICQRGTSLTIQCQVDSQVTMMFWYRQQPGQSLTLIATANQGSEATYESGFVIDKFPISRPNLTFSTLTVSNMSPEDSSIYLCSVIWQGASGNTIYFGEGSWLTVV.